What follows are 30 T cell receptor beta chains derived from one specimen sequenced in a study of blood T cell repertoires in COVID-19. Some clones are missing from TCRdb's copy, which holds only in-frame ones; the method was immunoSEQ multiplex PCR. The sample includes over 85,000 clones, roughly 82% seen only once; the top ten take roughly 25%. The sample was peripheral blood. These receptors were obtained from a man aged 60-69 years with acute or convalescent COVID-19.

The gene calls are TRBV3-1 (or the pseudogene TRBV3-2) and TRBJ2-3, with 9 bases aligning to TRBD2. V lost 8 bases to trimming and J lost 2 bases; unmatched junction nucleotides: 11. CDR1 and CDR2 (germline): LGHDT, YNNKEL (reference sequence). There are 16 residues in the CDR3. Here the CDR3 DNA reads TGTGCCAGCCGGGCTAGCGGGGCGTTATCCACAGATACGCAGTATTTT. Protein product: CASRASGALSTDTQYF.

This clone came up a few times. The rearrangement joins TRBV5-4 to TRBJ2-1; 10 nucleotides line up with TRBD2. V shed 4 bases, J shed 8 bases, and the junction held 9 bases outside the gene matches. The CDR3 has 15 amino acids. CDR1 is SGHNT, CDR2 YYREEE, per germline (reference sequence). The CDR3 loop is CASSRASGGQHEQFF. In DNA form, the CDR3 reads TGTGCCAGCAGCCGAGCTAGCGGGGGTCAGCATGAGCAGTTCTTC.

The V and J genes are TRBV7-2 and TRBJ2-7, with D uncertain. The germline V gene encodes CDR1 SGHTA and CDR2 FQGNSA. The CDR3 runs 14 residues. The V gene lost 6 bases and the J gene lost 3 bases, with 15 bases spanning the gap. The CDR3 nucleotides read TGTGCCAGCAGACCCACCCAACTCCACTACGAGCAGTACTTC. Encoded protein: CASRPTQLHYEQYF.

Written as DNA, the CDR3 is TGTGCCAGCAGTTACTCGACTCTAGCGGGGTATGAGCAGTTCTTC. Amino acids: CASSYSTLAGYEQFF. V gene TRBV6-6 combines with J gene TRBJ2-1; 9 bases agree with TRBD2. Germline values: CDR1 MNHNY, CDR2 SVGAGI (reference sequence). V shed 0 bases, J shed 8 bases, and the junction held 5 bases outside the gene matches. This CDR3 has 15 amino acids.

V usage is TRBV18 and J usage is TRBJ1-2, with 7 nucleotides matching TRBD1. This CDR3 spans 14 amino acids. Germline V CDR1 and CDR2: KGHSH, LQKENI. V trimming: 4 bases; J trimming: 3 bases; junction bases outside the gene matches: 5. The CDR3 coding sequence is TGTGCCAGCTCACTTTTCACAGGGGACTATGGCTACACCTTC. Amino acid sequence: CASSLFTGDYGYTF. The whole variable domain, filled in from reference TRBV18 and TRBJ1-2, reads NAGVMQNPRHLVRRRGQEARLRCSPMKGHSHVYWYRQLPEEGLKFMVYLQKENIIDESGMPKERFSAEFPKEGPSILRIQQVVRGDSAAYFCASSLFTGDYGYTFGSGTRLTVV.

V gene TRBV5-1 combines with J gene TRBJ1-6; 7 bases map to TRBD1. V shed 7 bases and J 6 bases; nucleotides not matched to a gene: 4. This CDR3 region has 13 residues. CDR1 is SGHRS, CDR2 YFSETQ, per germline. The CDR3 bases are TGCGCCAGCCGGCGGGACAGTAATTCACCCCTCCACTTT. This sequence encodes CASRRDSNSPLHF.

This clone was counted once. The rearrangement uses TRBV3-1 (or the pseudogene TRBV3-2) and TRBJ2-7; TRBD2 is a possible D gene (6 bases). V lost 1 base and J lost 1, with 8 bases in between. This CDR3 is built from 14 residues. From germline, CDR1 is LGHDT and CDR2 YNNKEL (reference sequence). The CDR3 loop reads CASSQAGGSYEQYF. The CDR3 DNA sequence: TGTGCCAGCAGCCAAGCCGGGGGTTCCTACGAGCAGTACTTC.

Here the CDR3 reads CASSILQNSNQPQHF. The CDR3, as DNA: TGTGCCAGTAGTATTTTACAGAATAGCAATCAGCCCCAGCATTTT. The chain uses TRBV19 and TRBJ1-5; D not resolved. Germline loops: CDR1 LNHDA, CDR2 SQIVND (reference sequence). V lost 3 bases to trimming and J lost 0 bases, with 9 bases between them. The CDR3 sequence is 15 residues long.

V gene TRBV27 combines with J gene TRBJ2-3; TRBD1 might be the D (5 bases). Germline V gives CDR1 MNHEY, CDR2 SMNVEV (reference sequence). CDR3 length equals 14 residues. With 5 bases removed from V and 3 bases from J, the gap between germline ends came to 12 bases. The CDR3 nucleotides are TGTGCCAGCAGTGTGGGTCAGGGTACAGATACGCAGTATTTT. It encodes CASSVGQGTDTQYF.

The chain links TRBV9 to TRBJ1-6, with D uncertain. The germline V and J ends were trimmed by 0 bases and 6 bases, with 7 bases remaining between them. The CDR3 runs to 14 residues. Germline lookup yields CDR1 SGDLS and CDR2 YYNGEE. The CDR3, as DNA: TGTGCCAGCAGCGTAGCTACGGGTAATTCACCCCTCCACTTT. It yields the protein CASSVATGNSPLHF.

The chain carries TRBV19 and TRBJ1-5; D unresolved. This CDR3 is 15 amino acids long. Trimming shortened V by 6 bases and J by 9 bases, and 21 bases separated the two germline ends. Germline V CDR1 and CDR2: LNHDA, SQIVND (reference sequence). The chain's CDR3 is CASRAGGEGTRPQHF. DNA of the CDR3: TGTGCCAGTAGAGCCGGCGGTGAAGGCACGAGGCCCCAGCATTTT.

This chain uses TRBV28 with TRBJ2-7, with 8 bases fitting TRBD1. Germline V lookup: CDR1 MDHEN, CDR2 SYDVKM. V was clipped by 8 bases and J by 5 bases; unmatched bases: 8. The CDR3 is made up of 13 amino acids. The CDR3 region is CASRRTGSHEQYV. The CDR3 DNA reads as TGTGCCAGCCGACGGACAGGGTCGCACGAGCAGTACGTC.

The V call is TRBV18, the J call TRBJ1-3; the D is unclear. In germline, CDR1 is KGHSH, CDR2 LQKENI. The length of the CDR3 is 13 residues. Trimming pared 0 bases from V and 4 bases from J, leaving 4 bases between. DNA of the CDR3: TGTGCCAGCTCACCACCCGGGGGAAACACCATATATTTT. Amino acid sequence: CASSPPGGNTIYF.

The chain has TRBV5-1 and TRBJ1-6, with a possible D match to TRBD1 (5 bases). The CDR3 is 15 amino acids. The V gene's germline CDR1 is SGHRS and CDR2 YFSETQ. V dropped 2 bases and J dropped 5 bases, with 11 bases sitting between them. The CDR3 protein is CASSFSGGDNSPLHF. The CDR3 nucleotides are TGCGCCAGCAGCTTTTCCGGAGGGGATAATTCACCCCTCCACTTT. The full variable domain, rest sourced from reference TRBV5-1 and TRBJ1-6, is KAGVTQTPRYLIKTRGQQVTLSCSPISGHRSVSWYQQTPGQGLQFLFEYFSETQRNKGNFPGRFSGRQFSNSRSEMNVSTLELGDSALYLCASSFSGGDNSPLHFGNGTRLTVT.

As DNA, the CDR3 is TGTGCCAGCAACGACAGGGGGGGTTTGGCCCAGCATTTT. It specifies CASNDRGGLAQHF. The rearrangement joins TRBV6-6 to TRBJ1-5, with TRBD1 identical over 9 bases. CDR3 length: 13 amino acids. With V trimmed by 7 bases and J by 11 bases, 9 bases remained unmatched. Looked up from germline, CDR1 is MNHNY and CDR2 is SVGAGI (reference sequence).

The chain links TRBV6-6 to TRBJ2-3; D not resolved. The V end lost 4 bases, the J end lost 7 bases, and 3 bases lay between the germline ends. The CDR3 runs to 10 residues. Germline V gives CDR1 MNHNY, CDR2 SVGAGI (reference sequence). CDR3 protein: CASSLNTQYF. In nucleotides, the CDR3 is TGTGCCAGCAGTTTAAATACGCAGTATTTT.

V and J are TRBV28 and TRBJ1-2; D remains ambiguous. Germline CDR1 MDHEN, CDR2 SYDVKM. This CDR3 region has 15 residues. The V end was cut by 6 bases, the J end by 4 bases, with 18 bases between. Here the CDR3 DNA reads TGTGCCAGCAGCCTCCCAGAGGCGAGGGTCTATGGCTACACCTTC. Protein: CASSLPEARVYGYTF.

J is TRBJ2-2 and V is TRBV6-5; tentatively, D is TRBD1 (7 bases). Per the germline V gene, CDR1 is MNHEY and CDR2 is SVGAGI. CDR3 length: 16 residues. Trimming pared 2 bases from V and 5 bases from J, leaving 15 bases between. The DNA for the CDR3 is TGTGCCAGCAGTTACCCCGGACAGGCGGGAACCGGGGAGCTGTTTTTT. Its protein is CASSYPGQAGTGELFF.

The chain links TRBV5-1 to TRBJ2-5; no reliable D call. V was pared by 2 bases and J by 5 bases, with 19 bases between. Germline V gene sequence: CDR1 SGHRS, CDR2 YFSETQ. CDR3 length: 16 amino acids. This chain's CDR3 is CASSFSSIGILETQYF. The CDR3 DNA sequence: TGCGCCAGCAGCTTTAGTAGCATAGGAATTCTCGAGACCCAGTACTTC.

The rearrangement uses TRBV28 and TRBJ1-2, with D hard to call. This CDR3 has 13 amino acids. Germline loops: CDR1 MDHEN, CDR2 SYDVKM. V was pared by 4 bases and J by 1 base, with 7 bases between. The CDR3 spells CASSSGVNYGYTF. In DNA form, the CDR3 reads TGTGCCAGCAGTTCAGGCGTTAACTATGGCTACACCTTC.

CDR3 amino acids: CASSPRGRQQSSSTGNTIYF. DNA for the CDR3: TGTGCCAGCTCACCACGGGGAAGACAGCAGAGTTCCTCCACGGGAAACACCATATATTTT. V gene TRBV18 combines with J gene TRBJ1-3, with a tentative D call TRBD1 (5 bases). V gave up 1 base and J gave up 4 bases, with 26 bases separating them. The CDR3 covers 20 residues. From germline, CDR1 is KGHSH and CDR2 LQKENI.

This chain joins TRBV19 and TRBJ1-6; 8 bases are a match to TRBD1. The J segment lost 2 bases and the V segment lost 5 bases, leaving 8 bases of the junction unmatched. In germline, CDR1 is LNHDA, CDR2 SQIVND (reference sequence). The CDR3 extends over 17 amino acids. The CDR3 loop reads CASSQGQGGTYNSPLHF. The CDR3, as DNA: TGTGCCAGTAGTCAAGGACAGGGAGGAACCTATAATTCACCCCTCCACTTT.

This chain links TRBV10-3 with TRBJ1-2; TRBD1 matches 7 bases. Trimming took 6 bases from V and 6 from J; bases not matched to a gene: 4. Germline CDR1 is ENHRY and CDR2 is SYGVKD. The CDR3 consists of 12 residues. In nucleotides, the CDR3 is TGTGCCATCAGCGGGACAGCCGATGGCTACACCTTC. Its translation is CAISGTADGYTF.

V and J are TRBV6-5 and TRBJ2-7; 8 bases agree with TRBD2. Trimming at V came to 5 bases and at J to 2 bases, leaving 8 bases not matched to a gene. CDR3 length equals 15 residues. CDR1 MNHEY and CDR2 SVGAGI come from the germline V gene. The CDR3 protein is CASSPGLGLPYEQYF. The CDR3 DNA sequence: TGTGCCAGCAGTCCGGGACTAGGACTGCCCTACGAGCAGTACTTC.

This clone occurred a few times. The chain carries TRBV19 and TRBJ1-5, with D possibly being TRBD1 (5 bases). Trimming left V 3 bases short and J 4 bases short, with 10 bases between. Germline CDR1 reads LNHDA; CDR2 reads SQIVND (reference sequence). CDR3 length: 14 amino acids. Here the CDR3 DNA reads TGTGCCAGTAGTATCGTACAGGCAAATCAGCCCCAGCATTTT. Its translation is CASSIVQANQPQHF.

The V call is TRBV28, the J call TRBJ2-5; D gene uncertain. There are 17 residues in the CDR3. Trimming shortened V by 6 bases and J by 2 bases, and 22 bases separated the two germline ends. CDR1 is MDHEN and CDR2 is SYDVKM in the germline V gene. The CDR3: CASSKTRLKSVQETQYF. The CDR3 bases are TGTGCCAGCAGCAAAACCCGACTGAAGTCGGTACAAGAGACCCAGTACTTC.

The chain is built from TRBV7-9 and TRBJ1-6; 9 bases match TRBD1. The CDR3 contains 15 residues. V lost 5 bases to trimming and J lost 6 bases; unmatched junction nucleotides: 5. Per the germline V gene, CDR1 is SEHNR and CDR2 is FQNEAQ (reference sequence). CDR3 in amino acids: CASSDRTGANSPLHF. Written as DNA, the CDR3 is TGTGCCAGCAGCGATCGGACAGGGGCTAATTCACCCCTCCACTTT.

The chain's CDR3 is CASSVGQGADEKLFF. The CDR3 nucleotides read TGTGCCAGCTCAGTCGGACAGGGGGCGGATGAAAAACTGTTTTTT. The chain employs TRBV18 and TRBJ1-4; 11 nucleotides line up with TRBD1. CDR1 KGHSH and CDR2 LQKENI come from the germline V gene. The J segment lost 6 bases and the V segment lost 5 bases, leaving 5 bases of the junction unmatched. This CDR3 spans 15 amino acids.

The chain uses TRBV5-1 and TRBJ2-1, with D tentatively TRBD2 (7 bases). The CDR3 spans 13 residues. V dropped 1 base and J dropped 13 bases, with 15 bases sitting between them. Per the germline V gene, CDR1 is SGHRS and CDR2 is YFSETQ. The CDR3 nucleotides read TGCGCCAGCAGCTTGTCCGCGGGGGCCGGACAGTTCTTC. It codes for CASSLSAGAGQFF.

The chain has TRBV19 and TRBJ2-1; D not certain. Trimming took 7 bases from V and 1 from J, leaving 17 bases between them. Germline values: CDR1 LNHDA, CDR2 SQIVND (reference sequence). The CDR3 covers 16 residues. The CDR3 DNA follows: TGTGCCAGTACCGAACGTCCACAAAGATCCTACAATGAGCAGTTCTTC. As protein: CASTERPQRSYNEQFF.